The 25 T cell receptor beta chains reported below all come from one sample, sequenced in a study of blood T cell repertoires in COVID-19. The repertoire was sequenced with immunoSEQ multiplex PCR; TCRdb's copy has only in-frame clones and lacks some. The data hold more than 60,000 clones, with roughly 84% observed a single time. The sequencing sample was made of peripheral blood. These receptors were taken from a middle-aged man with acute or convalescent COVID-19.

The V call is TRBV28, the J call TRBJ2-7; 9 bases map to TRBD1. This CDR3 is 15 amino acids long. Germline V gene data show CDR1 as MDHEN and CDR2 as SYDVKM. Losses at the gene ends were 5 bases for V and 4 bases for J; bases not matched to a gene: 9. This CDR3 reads CASSLAGTGNYEQYF. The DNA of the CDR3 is TGTGCCAGCAGTCTAGCCGGGACAGGGAATTACGAGCAGTACTTC.

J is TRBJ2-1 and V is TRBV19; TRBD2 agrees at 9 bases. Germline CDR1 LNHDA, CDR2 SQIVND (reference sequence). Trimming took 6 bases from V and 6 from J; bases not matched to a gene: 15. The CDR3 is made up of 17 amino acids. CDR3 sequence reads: CASRLAGEIRGANEQFF. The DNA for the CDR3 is TGTGCCAGTAGACTAGCGGGTGAAATAAGGGGAGCCAATGAGCAGTTCTTC.

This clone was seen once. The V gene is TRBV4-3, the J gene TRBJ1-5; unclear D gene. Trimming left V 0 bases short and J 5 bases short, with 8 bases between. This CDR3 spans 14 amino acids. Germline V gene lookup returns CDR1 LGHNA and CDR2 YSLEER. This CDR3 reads CASSQDLRYQPQHF. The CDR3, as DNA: TGCGCCAGCAGCCAAGATCTGCGTTATCAGCCCCAGCATTTT.

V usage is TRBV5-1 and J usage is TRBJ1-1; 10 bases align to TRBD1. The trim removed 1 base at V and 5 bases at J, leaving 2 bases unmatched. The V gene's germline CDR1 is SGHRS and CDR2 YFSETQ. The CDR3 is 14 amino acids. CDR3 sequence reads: CASSLWGQGTEAFF. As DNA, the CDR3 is TGCGCCAGCAGCTTGTGGGGACAGGGGACTGAAGCTTTCTTT.

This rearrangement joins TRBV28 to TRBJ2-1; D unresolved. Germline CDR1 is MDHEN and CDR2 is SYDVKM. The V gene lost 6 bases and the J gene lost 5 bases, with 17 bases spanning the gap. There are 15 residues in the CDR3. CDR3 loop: CASSSPRREDNEQFF. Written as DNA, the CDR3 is TGTGCCAGCAGCTCCCCTCGGCGCGAGGACAATGAGCAGTTCTTC. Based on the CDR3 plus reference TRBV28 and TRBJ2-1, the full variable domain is DVKVTQSSRYLVKRTGEKVFLECVQDMDHENMFWYRQDPGLGLRLIYFSYDVKMKEKGDIPEGYSVSREKKERFSLILESASTNQTSMYLCASSSPRREDNEQFFGPGTRLTVL.

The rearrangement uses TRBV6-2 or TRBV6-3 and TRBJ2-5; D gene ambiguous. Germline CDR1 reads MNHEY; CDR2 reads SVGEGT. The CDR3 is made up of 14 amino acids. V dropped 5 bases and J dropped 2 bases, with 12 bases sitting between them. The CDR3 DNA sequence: TGTGCCAGCAGTCCACGTGTCTATCAAGAGACCCAGTACTTC. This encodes CASSPRVYQETQYF.

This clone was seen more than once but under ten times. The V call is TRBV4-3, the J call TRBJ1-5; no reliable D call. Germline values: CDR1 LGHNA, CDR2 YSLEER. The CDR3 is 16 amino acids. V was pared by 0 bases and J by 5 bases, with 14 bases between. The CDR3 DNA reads TGCGCCAGCAGCCAAGAGCTGCACACCGCCTATCAGCCCCAGCATTTT. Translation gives CASSQELHTAYQPQHF.

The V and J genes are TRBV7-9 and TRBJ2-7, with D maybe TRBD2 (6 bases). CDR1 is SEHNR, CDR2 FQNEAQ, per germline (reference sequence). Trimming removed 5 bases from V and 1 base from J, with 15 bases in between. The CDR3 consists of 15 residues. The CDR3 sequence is CASSPGPGGSYEQYF. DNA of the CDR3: TGTGCCAGCAGCCCCGGTCCAGGAGGGTCCTACGAGCAGTACTTC.

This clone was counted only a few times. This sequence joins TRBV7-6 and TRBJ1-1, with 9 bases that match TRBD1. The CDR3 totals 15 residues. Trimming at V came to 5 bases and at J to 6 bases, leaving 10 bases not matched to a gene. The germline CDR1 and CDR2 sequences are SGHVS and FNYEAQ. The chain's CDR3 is CASSPQTGGLAEAFF. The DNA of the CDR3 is TGTGCCAGCAGCCCCCAGACAGGGGGGTTGGCTGAAGCTTTCTTT.

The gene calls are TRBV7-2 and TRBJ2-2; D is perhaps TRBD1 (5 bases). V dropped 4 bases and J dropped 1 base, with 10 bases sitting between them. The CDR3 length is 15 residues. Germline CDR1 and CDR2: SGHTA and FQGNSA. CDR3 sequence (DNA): TGTGCCAGCAGCTGGGCAGGGCTGAACACCGGGGAGCTGTTTTTT. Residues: CASSWAGLNTGELFF.

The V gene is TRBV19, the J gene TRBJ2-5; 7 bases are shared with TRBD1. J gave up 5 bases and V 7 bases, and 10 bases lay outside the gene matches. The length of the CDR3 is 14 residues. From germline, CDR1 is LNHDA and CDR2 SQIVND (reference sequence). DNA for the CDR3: TGTGCCAGTACCCTTCGACAGGGATTGGAGACCCAGTACTTC. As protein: CASTLRQGLETQYF.

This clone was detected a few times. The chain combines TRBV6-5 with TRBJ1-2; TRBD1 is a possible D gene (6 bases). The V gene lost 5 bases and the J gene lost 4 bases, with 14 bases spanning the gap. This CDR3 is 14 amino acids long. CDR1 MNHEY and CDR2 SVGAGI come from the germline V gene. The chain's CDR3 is CASSPRQAPYGYTF. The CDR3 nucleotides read TGTGCCAGCAGTCCCAGACAGGCGCCCTATGGCTACACCTTC.

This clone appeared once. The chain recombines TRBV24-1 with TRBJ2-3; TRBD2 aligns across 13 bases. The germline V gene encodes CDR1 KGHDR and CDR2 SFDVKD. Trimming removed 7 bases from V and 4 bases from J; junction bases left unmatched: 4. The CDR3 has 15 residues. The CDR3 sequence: CATSWTSGSSDTQYF. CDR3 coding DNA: TGTGCCACCAGCTGGACTAGCGGGAGTTCAGATACGCAGTATTTT.

Here the CDR3 reads CASSLGLDRSTDTQYF. CDR3 in DNA: TGTGCCAGCAGCTTAGGATTGGACAGAAGCACAGATACGCAGTATTTT. This chain uses TRBV7-3 with TRBJ2-3; tentatively, D is TRBD1 (6 bases). Trimming cost V 2 bases and J 0 bases, with 12 bases left between them. Germline CDR1 reads SGHTA; CDR2 reads FQGTGA. The CDR3 is 16 residues long.

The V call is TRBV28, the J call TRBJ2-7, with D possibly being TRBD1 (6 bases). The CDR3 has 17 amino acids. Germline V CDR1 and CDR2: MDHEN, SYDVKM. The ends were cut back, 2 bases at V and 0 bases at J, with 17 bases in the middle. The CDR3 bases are TGTGCCAGCAGTTTAGGCAAAACAGGGCCCAGCTCCTACGAGCAGTACTTC. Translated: CASSLGKTGPSSYEQYF.

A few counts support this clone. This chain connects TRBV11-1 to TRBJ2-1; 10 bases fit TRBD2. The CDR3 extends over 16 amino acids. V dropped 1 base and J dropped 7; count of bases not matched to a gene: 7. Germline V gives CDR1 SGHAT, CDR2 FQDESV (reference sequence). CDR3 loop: CASSLVRSGGLNEQFF. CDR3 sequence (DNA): TGTGCCAGCAGCTTAGTCCGTAGCGGGGGGTTGAATGAGCAGTTCTTC.

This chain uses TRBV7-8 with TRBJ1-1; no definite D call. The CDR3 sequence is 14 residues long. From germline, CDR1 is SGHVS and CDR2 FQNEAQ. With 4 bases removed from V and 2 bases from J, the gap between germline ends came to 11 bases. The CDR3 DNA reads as TGTGCCAGCAGCTACACTTCGGGAAACACTGAAGCTTTCTTT. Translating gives CASSYTSGNTEAFF.

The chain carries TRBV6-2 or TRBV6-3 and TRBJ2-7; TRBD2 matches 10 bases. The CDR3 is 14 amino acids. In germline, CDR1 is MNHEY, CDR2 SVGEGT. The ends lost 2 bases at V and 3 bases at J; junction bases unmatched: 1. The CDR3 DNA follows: TGTGCCAGCAGTTACGCTAGCGGGAGCTACGAGCAGTACTTC. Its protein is CASSYASGSYEQYF.

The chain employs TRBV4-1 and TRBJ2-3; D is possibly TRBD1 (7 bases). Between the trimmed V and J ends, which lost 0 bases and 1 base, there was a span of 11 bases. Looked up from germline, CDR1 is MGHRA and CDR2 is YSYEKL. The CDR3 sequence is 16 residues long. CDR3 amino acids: CASSQDQGGGTDTQYF. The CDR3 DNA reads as TGCGCCAGCAGCCAAGATCAGGGGGGTGGCACAGATACGCAGTATTTT.

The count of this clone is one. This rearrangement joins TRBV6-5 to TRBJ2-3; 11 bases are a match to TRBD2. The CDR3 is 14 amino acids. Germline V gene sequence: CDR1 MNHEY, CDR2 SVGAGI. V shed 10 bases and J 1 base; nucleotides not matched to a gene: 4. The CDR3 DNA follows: TGTGCCACACTGACTAGCGGGGGCACAGATACGCAGTATTTT. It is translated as CATLTSGGTDTQYF.

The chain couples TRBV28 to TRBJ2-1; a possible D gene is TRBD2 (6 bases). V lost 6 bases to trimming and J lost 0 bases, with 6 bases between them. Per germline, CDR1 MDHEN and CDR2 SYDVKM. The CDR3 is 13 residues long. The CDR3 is CASRGGSYNEQFF. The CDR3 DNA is TGTGCCAGCAGGGGGGGCTCCTACAATGAGCAGTTCTTC.

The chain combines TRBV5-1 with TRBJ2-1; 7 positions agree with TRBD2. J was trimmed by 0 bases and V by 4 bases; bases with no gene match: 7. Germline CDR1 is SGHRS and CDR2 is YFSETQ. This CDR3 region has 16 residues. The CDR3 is CASSPVAGFSYNEQFF. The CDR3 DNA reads TGCGCCAGCAGCCCAGTAGCGGGCTTCTCCTACAATGAGCAGTTCTTC. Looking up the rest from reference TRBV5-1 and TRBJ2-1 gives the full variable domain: KAGVTQTPRYLIKTRGQQVTLSCSPISGHRSVSWYQQTPGQGLQFLFEYFSETQRNKGNFPGRFSGRQFSNSRSEMNVSTLELGDSALYLCASSPVAGFSYNEQFFGPGTRLTVL.

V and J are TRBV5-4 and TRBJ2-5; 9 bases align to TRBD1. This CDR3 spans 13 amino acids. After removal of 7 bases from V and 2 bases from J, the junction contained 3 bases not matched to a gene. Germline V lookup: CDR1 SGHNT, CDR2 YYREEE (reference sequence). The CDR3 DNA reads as TGTGCCAGCGGGGGACAGGGACAAGAGACCCAGTACTTC. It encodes CASGGQGQETQYF.

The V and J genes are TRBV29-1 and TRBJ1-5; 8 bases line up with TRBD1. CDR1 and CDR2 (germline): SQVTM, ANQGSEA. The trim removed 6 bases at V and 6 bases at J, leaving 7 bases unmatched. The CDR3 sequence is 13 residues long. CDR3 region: CSVLRTGRQPQHF. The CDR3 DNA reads TGCAGCGTGCTCCGGACAGGGCGTCAGCCCCAGCATTTT.

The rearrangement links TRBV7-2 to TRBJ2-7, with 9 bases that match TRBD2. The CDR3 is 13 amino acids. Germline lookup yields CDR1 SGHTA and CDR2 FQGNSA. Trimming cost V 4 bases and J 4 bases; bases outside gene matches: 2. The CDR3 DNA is TGTGCCAGCAGCTACACTAGCGGGTACGAGCAGTACTTC. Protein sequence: CASSYTSGYEQYF. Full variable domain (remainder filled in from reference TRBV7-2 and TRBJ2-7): GAGVSQSPSNKVTEKGKDVELRCDPISGHTALYWYRQSLGQGLEFLIYFQGNSAPDKSGLPSDRFSAERTGGSVSTLTIQRTQQEDSAVYLCASSYTSGYEQYFGPGTRLTVT.